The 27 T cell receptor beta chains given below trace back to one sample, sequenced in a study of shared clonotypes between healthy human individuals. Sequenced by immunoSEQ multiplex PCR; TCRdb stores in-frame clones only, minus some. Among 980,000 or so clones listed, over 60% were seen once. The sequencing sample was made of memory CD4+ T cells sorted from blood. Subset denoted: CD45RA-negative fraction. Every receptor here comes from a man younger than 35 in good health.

CDR3 sequence: CASSPRQRGKDTQYF. The CDR3 nucleotides are TGTGCCAGCTCACCACGCCAGCGGGGAAAGGATACGCAGTATTTT. V usage is TRBV18 and J usage is TRBJ2-3, with 7 nucleotides matching TRBD2. V lost 1 base and J lost 6; bases outside the gene matches: 7. CDR3 length: 15 residues. CDR1 and CDR2 (germline): KGHSH, LQKENI.

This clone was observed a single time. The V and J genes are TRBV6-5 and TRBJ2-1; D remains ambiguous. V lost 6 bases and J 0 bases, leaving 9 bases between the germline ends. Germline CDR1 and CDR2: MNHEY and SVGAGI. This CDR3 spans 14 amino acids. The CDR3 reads CASRGRSSYNEQFF. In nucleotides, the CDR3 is TGTGCCAGCAGGGGCAGGAGCTCCTACAATGAGCAGTTCTTC.

The CDR3 region has the DNA TGCGCCAGCAGCATAGCGGGGACCTACAATGAGCAGTTCTTC. It is translated as CASSIAGTYNEQFF. This chain connects TRBV10-2 to TRBJ2-1, with 8 bases that match TRBD2. Per germline, CDR1 WSHSY and CDR2 SAAADI. The CDR3 length is 14 residues. V gave up 6 bases and J gave up 2 bases; unmatched junction bases: 3.

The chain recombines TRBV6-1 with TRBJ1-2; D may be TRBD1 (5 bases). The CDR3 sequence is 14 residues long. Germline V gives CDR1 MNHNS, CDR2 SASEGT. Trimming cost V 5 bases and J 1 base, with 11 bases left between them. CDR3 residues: CASSPGPDNYGYTF. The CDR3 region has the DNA TGTGCCAGCAGTCCGGGACCAGATAACTATGGCTACACCTTC.

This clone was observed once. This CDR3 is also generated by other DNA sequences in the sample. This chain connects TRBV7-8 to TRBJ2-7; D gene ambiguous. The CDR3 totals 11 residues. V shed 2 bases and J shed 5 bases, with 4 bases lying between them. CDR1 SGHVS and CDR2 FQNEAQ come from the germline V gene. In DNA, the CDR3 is TGTGCCAGCAGCTTACTAGACGAGCAGTACTTC. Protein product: CASSLLDEQYF.

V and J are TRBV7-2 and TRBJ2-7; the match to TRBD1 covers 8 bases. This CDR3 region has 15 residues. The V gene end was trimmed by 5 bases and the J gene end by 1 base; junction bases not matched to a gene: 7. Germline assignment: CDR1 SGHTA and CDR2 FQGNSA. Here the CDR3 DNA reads TGTGCCAGCAGCGACGGACAGGGTCGATCCTACGAGCAGTACTTC. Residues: CASSDGQGRSYEQYF. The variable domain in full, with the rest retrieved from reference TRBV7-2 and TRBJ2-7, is GAGVSQSPSNKVTEKGKDVELRCDPISGHTALYWYRQSLGQGLEFLIYFQGNSAPDKSGLPSDRFSAERTGGSVSTLTIQRTQQEDSAVYLCASSDGQGRSYEQYFGPGTRLTVT.

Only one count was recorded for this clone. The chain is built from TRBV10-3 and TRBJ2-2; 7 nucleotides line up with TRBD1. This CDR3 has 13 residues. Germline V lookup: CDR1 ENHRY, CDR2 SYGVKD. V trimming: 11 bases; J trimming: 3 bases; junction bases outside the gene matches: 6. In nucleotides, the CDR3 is TGTGCCCTACAAACAGGGGACACCGGGGAGCTGTTTTTT. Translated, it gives CALQTGDTGELFF.

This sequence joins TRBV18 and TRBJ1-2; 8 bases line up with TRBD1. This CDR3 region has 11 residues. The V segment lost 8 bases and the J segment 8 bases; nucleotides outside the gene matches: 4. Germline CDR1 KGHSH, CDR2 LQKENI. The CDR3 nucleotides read TGTGCCAGCACAACAGGGGGAGGCTACACCTTC. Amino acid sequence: CASTTGGGYTF. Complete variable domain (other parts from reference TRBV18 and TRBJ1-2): NAGVMQNPRHLVRRRGQEARLRCSPMKGHSHVYWYRQLPEEGLKFMVYLQKENIIDESGMPKERFSAEFPKEGPSILRIQQVVRGDSAAYFCASTTGGGYTFGSGTRLTVV.

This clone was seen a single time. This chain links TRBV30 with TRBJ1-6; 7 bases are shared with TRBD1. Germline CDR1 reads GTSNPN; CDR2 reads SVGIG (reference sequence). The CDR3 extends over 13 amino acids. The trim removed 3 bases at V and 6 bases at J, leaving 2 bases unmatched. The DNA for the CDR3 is TGTGCCTGGAGGAGGGACAGTAATTCACCCCTCCACTTT. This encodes CAWRRDSNSPLHF.

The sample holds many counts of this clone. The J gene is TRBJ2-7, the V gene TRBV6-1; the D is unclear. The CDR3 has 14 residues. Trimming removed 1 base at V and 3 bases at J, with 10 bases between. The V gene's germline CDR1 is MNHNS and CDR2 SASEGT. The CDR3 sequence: CASSEEGYLYEQYF. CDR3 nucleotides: TGTGCCAGCAGTGAAGAGGGCTACCTCTACGAGCAGTACTTC.

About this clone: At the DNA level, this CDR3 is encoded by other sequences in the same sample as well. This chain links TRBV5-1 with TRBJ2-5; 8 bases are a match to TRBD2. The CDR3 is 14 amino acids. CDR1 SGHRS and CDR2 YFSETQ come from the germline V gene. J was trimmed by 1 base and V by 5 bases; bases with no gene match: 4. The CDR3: CASSPTSGQETQYF. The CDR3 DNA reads TGCGCCAGCAGTCCAACTAGCGGCCAAGAGACCCAGTACTTC.

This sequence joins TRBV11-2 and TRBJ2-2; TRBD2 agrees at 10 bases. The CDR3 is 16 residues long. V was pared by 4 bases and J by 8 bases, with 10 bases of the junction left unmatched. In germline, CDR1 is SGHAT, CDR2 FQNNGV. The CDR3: CASSSLNQAGGGELFF. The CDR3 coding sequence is TGTGCCAGCAGCTCCCTTAATCAAGCGGGAGGGGGGGAGCTGTTTTTT.

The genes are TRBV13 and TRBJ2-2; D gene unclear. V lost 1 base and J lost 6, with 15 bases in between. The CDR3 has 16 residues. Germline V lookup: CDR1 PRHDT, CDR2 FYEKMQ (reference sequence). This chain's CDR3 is CASSLAGPLVAGELFF. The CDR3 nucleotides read TGTGCCAGCAGCTTAGCCGGCCCCTTGGTAGCCGGGGAGCTGTTTTTT. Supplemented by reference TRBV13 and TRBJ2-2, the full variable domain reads AAGVIQSPRHLIKEKRETATLKCYPIPRHDTVYWYQQGPGQDPQFLISFYEKMQSDKGSIPDRFSAQQFSDYHSELNMSSLELGDSALYFCASSLAGPLVAGELFFGEGSRLTVL.

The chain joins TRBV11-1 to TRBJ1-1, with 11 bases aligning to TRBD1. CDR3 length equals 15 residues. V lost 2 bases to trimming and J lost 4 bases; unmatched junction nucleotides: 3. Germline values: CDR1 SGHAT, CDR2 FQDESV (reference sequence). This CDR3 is CASSLLGTGGTEAFF. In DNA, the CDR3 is TGTGCCAGCAGCTTACTCGGGACAGGGGGCACTGAAGCTTTCTTT. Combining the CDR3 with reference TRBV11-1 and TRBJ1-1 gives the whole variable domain EAEVAQSPRYKITEKSQAVAFWCDPISGHATLYWYRQILGQGPELLVQFQDESVVDDSQLPKDRFSAERLKGVDSTLKIQPAELGDSAMYLCASSLLGTGGTEAFFGQGTRLTVV.

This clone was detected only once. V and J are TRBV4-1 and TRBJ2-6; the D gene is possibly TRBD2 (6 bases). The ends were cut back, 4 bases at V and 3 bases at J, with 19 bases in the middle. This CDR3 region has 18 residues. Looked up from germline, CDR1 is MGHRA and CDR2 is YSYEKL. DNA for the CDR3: TGCGCCAGCAGCCCGCCGGCGGGGTCGTTCAGTGGGGCCAACGTCCTGACTTTC. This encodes CASSPPAGSFSGANVLTF.

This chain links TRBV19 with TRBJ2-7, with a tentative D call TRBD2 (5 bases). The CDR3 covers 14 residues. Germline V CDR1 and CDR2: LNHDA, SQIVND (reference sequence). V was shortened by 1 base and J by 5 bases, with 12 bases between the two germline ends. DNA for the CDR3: TGTGCCAGTAGTATAGGGCCGGGAAACCACGAGCAGTACTTC. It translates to CASSIGPGNHEQYF.

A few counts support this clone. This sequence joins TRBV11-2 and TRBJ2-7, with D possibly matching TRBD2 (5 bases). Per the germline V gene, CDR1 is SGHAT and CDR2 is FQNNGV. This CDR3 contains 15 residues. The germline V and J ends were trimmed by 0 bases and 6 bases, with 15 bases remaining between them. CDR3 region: CASSLELGLGLEQYF. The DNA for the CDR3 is TGTGCCAGCAGCTTAGAGCTAGGACTTGGGCTCGAGCAGTACTTC.

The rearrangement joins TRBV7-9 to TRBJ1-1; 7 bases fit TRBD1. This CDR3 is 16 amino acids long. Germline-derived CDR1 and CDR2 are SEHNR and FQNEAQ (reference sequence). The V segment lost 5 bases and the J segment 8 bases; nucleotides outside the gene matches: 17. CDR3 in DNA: TGTGCCAGCAGCACTCGGGACAGTCCGCGGGGGGAGGAAGCTTTCTTT. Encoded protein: CASSTRDSPRGEEAFF.

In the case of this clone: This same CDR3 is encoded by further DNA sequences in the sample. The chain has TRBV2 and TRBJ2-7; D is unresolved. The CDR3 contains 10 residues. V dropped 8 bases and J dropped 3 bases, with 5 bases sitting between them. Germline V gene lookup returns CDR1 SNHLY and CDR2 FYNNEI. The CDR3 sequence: CASSYYEQYF. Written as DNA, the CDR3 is TGTGCCAGCTCCTACTACGAGCAGTACTTC.

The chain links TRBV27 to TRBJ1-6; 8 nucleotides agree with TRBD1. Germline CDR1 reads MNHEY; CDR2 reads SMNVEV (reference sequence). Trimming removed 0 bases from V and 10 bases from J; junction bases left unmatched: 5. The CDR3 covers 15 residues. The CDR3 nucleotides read TGTGCCAGCAGTTTATCCGGGACAGGAGCATCACCCCTCCACTTT. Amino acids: CASSLSGTGASPLHF.

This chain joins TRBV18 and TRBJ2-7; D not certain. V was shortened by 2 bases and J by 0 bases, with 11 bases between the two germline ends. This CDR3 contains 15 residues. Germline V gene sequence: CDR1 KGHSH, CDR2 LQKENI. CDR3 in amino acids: CASSPNSVGSYEQYF. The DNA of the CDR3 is TGTGCCAGCTCACCAAATTCGGTTGGCTCCTACGAGCAGTACTTC.

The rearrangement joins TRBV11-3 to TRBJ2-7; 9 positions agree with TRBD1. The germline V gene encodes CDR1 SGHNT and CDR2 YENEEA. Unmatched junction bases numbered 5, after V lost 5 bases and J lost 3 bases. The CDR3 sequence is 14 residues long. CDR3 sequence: CASSQGQGSYEQYF. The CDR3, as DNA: TGTGCCAGCAGCCAGGGACAGGGTAGCTACGAGCAGTACTTC.

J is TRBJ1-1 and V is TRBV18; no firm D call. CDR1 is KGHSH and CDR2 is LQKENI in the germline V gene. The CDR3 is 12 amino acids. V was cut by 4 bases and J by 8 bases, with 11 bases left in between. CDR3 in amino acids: CASSLIGVEAFF. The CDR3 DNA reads TGTGCCAGCTCACTTATCGGGGTCGAAGCTTTCTTT. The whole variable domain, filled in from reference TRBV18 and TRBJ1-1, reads NAGVMQNPRHLVRRRGQEARLRCSPMKGHSHVYWYRQLPEEGLKFMVYLQKENIIDESGMPKERFSAEFPKEGPSILRIQQVVRGDSAAYFCASSLIGVEAFFGQGTRLTVV.

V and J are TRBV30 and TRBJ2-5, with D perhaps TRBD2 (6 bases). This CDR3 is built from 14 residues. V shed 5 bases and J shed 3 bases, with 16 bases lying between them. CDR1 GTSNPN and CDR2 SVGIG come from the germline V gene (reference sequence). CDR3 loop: CAWGGTLRKETQYF. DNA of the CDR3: TGTGCCTGGGGGGGGACTTTACGTAAAGAGACCCAGTACTTC.

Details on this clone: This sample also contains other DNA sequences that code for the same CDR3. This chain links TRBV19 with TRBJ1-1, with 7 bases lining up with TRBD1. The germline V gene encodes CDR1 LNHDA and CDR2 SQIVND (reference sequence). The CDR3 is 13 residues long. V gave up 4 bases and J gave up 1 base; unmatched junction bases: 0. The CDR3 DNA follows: TGTGCCAGTAGTAGACAGGGGAACACTGAAGCTTTCTTT. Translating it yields CASSRQGNTEAFF.

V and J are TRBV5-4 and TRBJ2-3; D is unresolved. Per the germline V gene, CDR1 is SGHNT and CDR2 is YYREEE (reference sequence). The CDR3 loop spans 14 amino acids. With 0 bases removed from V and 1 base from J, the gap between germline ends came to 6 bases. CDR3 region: CASSLAGRTDTQYF. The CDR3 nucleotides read TGTGCCAGCAGCTTGGCCGGGCGCACAGATACGCAGTATTTT.

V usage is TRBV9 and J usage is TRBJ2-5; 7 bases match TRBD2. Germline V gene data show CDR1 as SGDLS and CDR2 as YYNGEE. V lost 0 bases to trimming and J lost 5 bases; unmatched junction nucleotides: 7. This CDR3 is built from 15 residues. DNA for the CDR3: TGTGCCAGCAGCGTAGGGGGAGGGGAGCGGGAGACCCAGTACTTC. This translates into CASSVGGGERETQYF.